The 8 T cell receptor beta chains below were found in one sample sequenced in a study of CD8+ T cells in alopecia areata. RNA extraction and reverse transcription yielded cDNA as sequencing template. TCRdb's table, derived via immunoSEQ multiplex PCR, lists solely in-frame clones and lacks some. Here the sample spans over 200,000 clones, approximately 52% being singletons. Sequenced here: CD4+ T cells sorted from blood, sampled at week 0. All receptors come from a human donor with alopecia areata.

The J gene is TRBJ2-1, the V gene TRBV18; D possibly corresponds to TRBD1 (5 bases). The V gene's germline CDR1 is KGHSH and CDR2 LQKENI. V gave up 5 bases and J gave up 2 bases, with 10 bases separating them. The CDR3 loop spans 14 amino acids. CDR3 DNA sequence: TGTGCCAGCTCATCGGACACGGCCTACAATGAGCAGTTCTTC. Its translation: CASSSDTAYNEQFF.

This clone was detected once. V usage is TRBV4-1 and J usage is TRBJ2-3, with 12 positions matching TRBD2. This CDR3 has 17 amino acids. Germline loops: CDR1 MGHRA, CDR2 YSYEKL. J lost 4 bases, V lost 1 base, and 6 bases had no gene match. This chain's CDR3 is CASSQVELAGGPDTQYF. The CDR3 DNA follows: TGCGCCAGCAGCCAAGTTGAGCTAGCGGGGGGGCCAGATACGCAGTATTTT.

The chain has TRBV7-9 and TRBJ2-6, with D maybe TRBD1 (6 bases). This CDR3 is built from 15 residues. The V gene's germline CDR1 is SEHNR and CDR2 FQNEAQ (reference sequence). V was pared by 6 bases and J by 1 base, with 10 bases between. This chain's CDR3 is CASSTGTSGANVLTF. The CDR3 coding sequence is TGTGCCAGCAGTACCGGGACATCTGGGGCCAACGTCCTGACTTTC.

The V gene is TRBV5-4, the J gene TRBJ2-2; D is perhaps TRBD2 (6 bases). Deletions cut 1 base from V and 6 bases from J, with 10 bases between. The CDR3 consists of 14 residues. In germline, CDR1 is SGHNT, CDR2 YYREEE (reference sequence). The CDR3 spells CASSLRRDSGELFF. The CDR3 DNA reads TGTGCCAGCAGCTTGAGACGGGACTCCGGGGAGCTGTTTTTT.

The V call is TRBV7-2, the J call TRBJ2-3, with D possibly matching TRBD1 (5 bases). Germline values: CDR1 SGHTA, CDR2 FQGNSA. The germline V and J ends were trimmed by 3 bases and 1 base, with 8 bases remaining between them. There are 14 residues in the CDR3. CDR3 sequence reads: CASSLPRGTDTQYF. CDR3 DNA: TGTGCCAGCAGCTTGCCCAGGGGCACAGATACGCAGTATTTT.

This sequence joins TRBV2 and TRBJ2-3; 8 nucleotides agree with TRBD2. Unmatched junction bases numbered 5, after V lost 4 bases and J lost 8 bases. This CDR3 has 13 residues. Germline CDR1 reads SNHLY; CDR2 reads FYNNEI. CDR3 sequence (DNA): TGTGCCAGCAGTGGTAGCGGGAAGACTACGCAGTATTTT. Encoded protein: CASSGSGKTTQYF.

This clone appeared a few times. The same CDR3 can be traced to other DNA sequences in this sample. The rearrangement joins TRBV7-9 to TRBJ2-3; possibly TRBD2 for D (6 bases). CDR3 length equals 16 residues. The germline V and J ends were trimmed by 1 base and 0 bases, with 11 bases remaining between them. CDR1 and CDR2 from the germline V gene are SEHNR and FQNEAQ (reference sequence). The CDR3 loop is CASSLVGSGSTDTQYF. The CDR3 DNA reads TGTGCCAGCAGCTTAGTTGGTAGCGGAAGCACAGATACGCAGTATTTT. Supplemented by reference TRBV7-9 and TRBJ2-3, the full variable domain reads DTGVSQNPRHKITKRGQNVTFRCDPISEHNRLYWYRQTLGQGPEFLTYFQNEAQLEKSRLLSDRFSAERPKGSFSTLEIQRTEQGDSAMYLCASSLVGSGSTDTQYFGPGTRLTVL.

The chain joins TRBV4-1 to TRBJ1-6; perhaps TRBD1 as D (6 bases). CDR1 and CDR2 (germline): MGHRA, YSYEKL. This CDR3 contains 15 residues. Trimming took 0 bases from V and 10 from J, leaving 13 bases between them. CDR3 protein: CASSQDGGRGSPLHF. The DNA for the CDR3 is TGCGCCAGCAGCCAAGATGGGGGGCGCGGATCACCCCTCCACTTT.